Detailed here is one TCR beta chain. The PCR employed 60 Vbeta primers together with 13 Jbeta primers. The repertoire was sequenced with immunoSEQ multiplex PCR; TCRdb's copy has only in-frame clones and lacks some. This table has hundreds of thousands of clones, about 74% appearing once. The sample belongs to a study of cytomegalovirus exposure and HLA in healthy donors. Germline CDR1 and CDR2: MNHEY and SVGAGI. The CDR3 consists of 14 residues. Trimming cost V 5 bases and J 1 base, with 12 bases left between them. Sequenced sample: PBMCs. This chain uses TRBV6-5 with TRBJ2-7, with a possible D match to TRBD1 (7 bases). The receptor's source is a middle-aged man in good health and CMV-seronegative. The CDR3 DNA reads TGTGCCAGCAGTCGACAGGGACTGTCCTACGAGCAGTACTTC. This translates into CASSRQGLSYEQYF.